Below, 32 T cell receptor beta chains from the same sample are listed, as sequenced in a study of blood T cell repertoires in COVID-19. Measured with immunoSEQ multiplex PCR; TCRdb has only the in-frame clones, and not every one. Here the sample spans 95,000 to 120,000 clones, roughly 84% being singletons. The sequenced sample consisted of peripheral blood. These receptors all come from a man in his forties with acute or convalescent COVID-19.

In this sample, this clone turned up once. The V call is TRBV10-3, the J call TRBJ1-1; D is uncertain. This CDR3 has 14 amino acids. CDR1 and CDR2 (germline): ENHRY, SYGVKD. V shed 4 bases and J shed 1 base, with 10 bases lying between them. The CDR3 bases are TGTGCCATCAGTGCAGTCCGGGGGAACACTGAAGCTTTCTTT. The encoded protein is CAISAVRGNTEAFF.

This clone was detected only a few times. The chain joins TRBV2 to TRBJ2-7; possible D gene TRBD1, 5 bases. Looked up from germline, CDR1 is SNHLY and CDR2 is FYNNEI. The germline V and J ends were trimmed by 6 bases and 3 bases, with 15 bases remaining between them. The CDR3 spans 14 residues. CDR3 sequence (DNA): TGTGCCAGCAGGCAGATGGGTCAGGGCTACGAGCAGTACTTC. This sequence encodes CASRQMGQGYEQYF.

This rearrangement joins TRBV7-9 to TRBJ1-6; D uncertain. The germline V and J ends were trimmed by 0 bases and 9 bases, with 12 bases remaining between them. The germline V gene has CDR1 SEHNR and CDR2 FQNEAQ (reference sequence). The CDR3 totals 15 residues. As DNA, the CDR3 is TGTGCCAGCAGCTTAGCTCTGTCGGGTCTTTCACCCCTCCACTTT. This gives the protein CASSLALSGLSPLHF.

The chain is built from TRBV6-6 and TRBJ2-7; 11 bases fit TRBD2. The CDR3 covers 15 residues. The V gene's germline CDR1 is MNHNY and CDR2 SVGAGI (reference sequence). The V segment lost 6 bases and the J segment 2 bases; nucleotides outside the gene matches: 6. CDR3 nucleotide sequence: TGTGCCAGCAGACGCCTAGCGGGGGGTCCCTACGAGCAGTACTTC. Residues: CASRRLAGGPYEQYF.

The J gene is TRBJ2-3, the V gene TRBV4-2; weak D call: TRBD1 (7 bases). Trimming removed 6 bases from V and 0 bases from J, with 16 bases in between. The CDR3 consists of 16 residues. Per the germline V gene, CDR1 is LGHNA and CDR2 is YNFKEQ. CDR3 DNA sequence: TGTGCCAGCAGTCTAAACAGGGGACTTAGCACAGATACGCAGTATTTT. It encodes CASSLNRGLSTDTQYF.

V and J are TRBV12-3 or TRBV12-4 and TRBJ1-1; D not certain. The CDR3 has 12 residues. V was trimmed by 6 bases and J by 0 bases, leaving 5 bases between them. Here the CDR3 reads CASSLMNTEAFF. The CDR3 region has the DNA TGTGCCAGCAGCCTAATGAACACTGAAGCTTTCTTT.

The J gene is TRBJ2-7, the V gene TRBV4-3; perhaps TRBD2 as D (7 bases). This CDR3 has 16 residues. V lost 1 base to trimming and J lost 3 bases, with 16 bases between them. CDR1 and CDR2 (germline): LGHNA, YSLEER. CDR3 sequence (DNA): TGCGCCAGCAGCCAAGGGGCGGGGGCTGAGGGCTACGAGCAGTACTTC. Translating gives CASSQGAGAEGYEQYF.

V usage is TRBV4-1 and J usage is TRBJ1-2; 9 positions agree with TRBD1. The germline CDR1 and CDR2 sequences are MGHRA and YSYEKL. The CDR3 extends over 15 amino acids. Germline trimming cut 2 bases from V and 3 bases from J; bases unmatched to any gene: 4. The CDR3 protein is CASSQRTGVDYGYTF. CDR3 nucleotide sequence: TGCGCCAGCAGCCAACGGACAGGGGTGGACTATGGCTACACCTTC.

V is TRBV19 and J is TRBJ1-1; 7 bases fit TRBD1. The CDR3 totals 15 residues. J was trimmed by 1 base and V by 4 bases; bases with no gene match: 6. Germline V lookup: CDR1 LNHDA, CDR2 SQIVND (reference sequence). CDR3 protein: CASSKRNRGNTEAFF. DNA of the CDR3: TGTGCCAGTAGTAAGAGGAACAGGGGGAACACTGAAGCTTTCTTT.

This clone was recorded only once. The CDR3 loop is CASSKYLRQQPGDTGELFF. The CDR3 DNA reads as TGTGCCAGCAGCAAATACCTAAGACAGCAGCCGGGCGACACCGGGGAGCTGTTTTTT. V gene TRBV21-1 combines with J gene TRBJ2-2; the table's D call of TRBD1 was not tested on the DNA. TRBV21-1 is designated a pseudogene. The CDR3 is 19 amino acids.

This clone was seen only once. The J gene is TRBJ2-6, the V gene TRBV4-3; 14 nucleotides match TRBD2. Germline V lookup: CDR1 LGHNA, CDR2 YSLEER. CDR3 length: 21 amino acids. V lost 4 bases to trimming and J lost 0 bases; unmatched junction nucleotides: 11. The CDR3 region is CASSPGRGTSGGYSGANVLTF. The DNA of the CDR3 is TGCGCCAGCAGCCCTGGGCGGGGGACTAGCGGGGGATACTCTGGGGCCAACGTCCTGACTTTC.

V usage is TRBV6-6 and J usage is TRBJ1-3, with TRBD1 identical over 9 bases. Germline CDR1 is MNHNY and CDR2 is SVGAGI (reference sequence). The CDR3 has 16 residues. V was pared by 6 bases and J by 2 bases, with 8 bases of the junction left unmatched. In DNA, the CDR3 is TGTGCCAGCAGCAATAGACAGGGGGTAGCTGGAAACACCATATATTTT. Translation gives CASSNRQGVAGNTIYF.

V is TRBV25-1 and J is TRBJ2-2; 8 positions match TRBD1. The CDR3 has 15 residues. Trimming at V came to 10 bases and at J to 6 bases, leaving 13 bases not matched to a gene. Germline-derived CDR1 and CDR2 are MGHDK and SYGVNS. CDR3 protein: CATHPGTGSSGELFF. CDR3 DNA sequence: TGTGCCACCCACCCCGGGACAGGTTCATCCGGGGAGCTGTTTTTT.

DNA of the CDR3: TGTGCCACCAAGGCAGGCAAGAACACCGGGGAGCTGTTTTTT. Translated, it gives CATKAGKNTGELFF. The gene calls are TRBV24-1 and TRBJ2-2; the D is unclear. CDR1 and CDR2 from the germline V gene are KGHDR and SFDVKD. V was clipped by 8 bases and J by 1 base, with 10 bases between them. The CDR3 has 14 residues.

This rearrangement joins TRBV24-1 to TRBJ2-2; 7 nucleotides align to TRBD1. CDR3 length: 15 residues. Looked up from germline, CDR1 is KGHDR and CDR2 is SFDVKD. V was clipped by 4 bases and J by 4 bases; unmatched bases: 5. CDR3 amino acids: CATSESTGATGELFF. CDR3 coding DNA: TGTGCCACCAGTGAAAGTACAGGGGCCACCGGGGAGCTGTTTTTT.

CDR3 coding DNA: TGTGCCAGTAGTATAGATGGGCCTAGCGGGGGGGCCTTGGGGTACAATGAGCAGTTCTTC. Translation gives CASSIDGPSGGALGYNEQFF. V and J are TRBV19 and TRBJ2-1; 12 positions match TRBD2. Germline CDR1 is LNHDA and CDR2 is SQIVND (reference sequence). The CDR3 consists of 20 residues. The J segment lost 4 bases and the V segment lost 0 bases, leaving 13 bases of the junction unmatched.

The V gene is TRBV2, the J gene TRBJ2-1; the D is unclear. The CDR3 contains 16 residues. The V gene lost 6 bases and the J gene lost 0 bases, with 15 bases spanning the gap. Looked up from germline, CDR1 is SNHLY and CDR2 is FYNNEI. The CDR3 sequence is CASSKTEMSSYNEQFF. The CDR3 DNA is TGTGCCAGCAGCAAAACAGAAATGAGCTCCTACAATGAGCAGTTCTTC.

V is TRBV19 and J is TRBJ2-3; D not resolved. From germline, CDR1 is LNHDA and CDR2 SQIVND (reference sequence). The CDR3 extends over 14 amino acids. The V and J ends lost 3 bases and 3 bases respectively, with 10 bases between them. DNA of the CDR3: TGTGCCAGTAGTATTGGCACCTTTACAGATACGCAGTATTTT. This encodes CASSIGTFTDTQYF. Together with reference TRBV19 and TRBJ2-3, the CDR3 gives the full variable domain: DGGITQSPKYLFRKEGQNVTLSCEQNLNHDAMYWYRQDPGQGLRLIYYSQIVNDFQKGDIAEGYSVSREKKESFPLTVTSAQKNPTAFYLCASSIGTFTDTQYFGPGTRLTVL.

The chain carries TRBV7-2 and TRBJ2-1, with 7 bases matching TRBD1. The CDR3 covers 14 residues. The ends lost 9 bases at V and 5 bases at J; junction bases unmatched: 10. Looked up from germline, CDR1 is SGHTA and CDR2 is FQGNSA. As DNA, the CDR3 is TGTGCCAGTGCTCCCCGGACAGGAAACAATGAGCAGTTCTTC. This encodes CASAPRTGNNEQFF.

This clone was seen a single time. The chain has TRBV19 and TRBJ1-5; D is uncertain. The CDR3 is made up of 13 amino acids. CDR1 is LNHDA, CDR2 SQIVND, per germline (reference sequence). V was pared by 5 bases and J by 7 bases, with 12 bases between. In nucleotides, the CDR3 is TGTGCCAGTAGTTCCGGGAAAGGCCAGCCCCAGCATTTT. Its protein is CASSSGKGQPQHF.

This clone has only one observation. The rearrangement links TRBV24-1 to TRBJ2-1, with TRBD1 identical over 9 bases. The germline V gene encodes CDR1 KGHDR and CDR2 SFDVKD. V dropped 4 bases and J dropped 3; count of bases not matched to a gene: 6. This CDR3 has 16 amino acids. The CDR3 loop reads CATSEKGQGFYNEQFF. The CDR3 nucleotides read TGTGCCACCAGTGAAAAAGGACAGGGGTTCTACAATGAGCAGTTCTTC.

This chain joins TRBV10-3 and TRBJ2-3; TRBD1 is a possible D gene (6 bases). Trimming took 6 bases from V and 0 from J, leaving 31 bases between them. The CDR3 contains 21 residues. CDR1 and CDR2 from the germline V gene are ENHRY and SYGVKD. The CDR3 reads CAISGKGQPARIRSSTDTQYF. The CDR3 DNA reads as TGTGCCATCAGCGGGAAAGGACAGCCGGCCCGGATTCGATCTAGCACAGATACGCAGTATTTT.

This chain uses TRBV6-2 or TRBV6-3 with TRBJ2-7; TRBD2 is a possible D gene (7 bases). The V end was cut by 6 bases, the J end by 6 bases, with 24 bases between. The CDR3 contains 16 residues. Germline CDR1 reads MNHEY; CDR2 reads SVGEGT. CDR3 region: CASSYTPQGGWREQYF. The DNA for the CDR3 is TGTGCCAGCAGCTATACCCCACAGGGAGGGTGGCGCGAGCAGTACTTC.

The chain combines TRBV4-1 with TRBJ2-7; D perhaps matches TRBD2 (7 bases). CDR1 and CDR2 from the germline V gene are MGHRA and YSYEKL. With 3 bases removed from V and 0 bases from J, the gap between germline ends came to 15 bases. This CDR3 contains 16 residues. The CDR3 region has the DNA TGCGCCAGCAGCCAGAACCGGGGGGCTTTCTCCTACGAGCAGTACTTC. Translated, it gives CASSQNRGAFSYEQYF.

This chain joins TRBV6-6 and TRBJ1-4, with TRBD1 matching 7 bases. Germline CDR1 MNHNY, CDR2 SVGAGI (reference sequence). Germline trimming cut 1 base from V and 2 bases from J; bases unmatched to any gene: 4. This CDR3 is built from 16 residues. As DNA, the CDR3 is TGTGCCAGCAGTTACTTGGCAGGGGGGACTAATGAAAAACTGTTTTTT. The encoded protein is CASSYLAGGTNEKLFF.

The chain employs TRBV7-2 and TRBJ2-3, with 8 bases that match TRBD2. This CDR3 has 15 residues. Germline CDR1 and CDR2: SGHTA and FQGNSA. With 5 bases clipped from V and 1 base from J, the junction kept 5 bases outside the gene matches. CDR3 residues: CASSPYGGGTDTQYF. CDR3 coding DNA: TGTGCCAGCAGCCCCTACGGGGGGGGCACAGATACGCAGTATTTT.

This rearrangement joins TRBV2 to TRBJ2-2, with TRBD2 matching over 7 bases. V lost 5 bases and J lost 0; bases outside the gene matches: 6. Per the germline V gene, CDR1 is SNHLY and CDR2 is FYNNEI. This CDR3 is 16 amino acids long. In DNA form, the CDR3 reads TGTGCCAGCAGTAGACTAGCATTTGCGAACACCGGGGAGCTGTTTTTT. Translation: CASSRLAFANTGELFF.

In nucleotides, the CDR3 is TGCGCCAGCAGCTCTGACAGTTGGGGCTACACCTTC. It specifies CASSSDSWGYTF. This rearrangement joins TRBV5-1 to TRBJ1-2; D is possibly TRBD1 (5 bases). Trimming shortened V by 3 bases and J by 8 bases, and 11 bases separated the two germline ends. Germline-derived CDR1 and CDR2 are SGHRS and YFSETQ. The CDR3 length is 12 residues.

This rearrangement joins TRBV6-4 to TRBJ1-6; 9 bases match TRBD1. The CDR3 consists of 14 residues. Germline lookup yields CDR1 MRHNA and CDR2 SNTAGT. The ends lost 6 bases at V and 9 bases at J; junction bases unmatched: 6. CDR3 bases: TGTGCCAGCAGCGAACAGGGGGCCAGTTCACCCCTCCACTTT. Translated: CASSEQGASSPLHF.

The V gene is TRBV19, the J gene TRBJ1-1; TRBD1 is a possible D gene (5 bases). The CDR3 has 16 residues. Looked up from germline, CDR1 is LNHDA and CDR2 is SQIVND (reference sequence). Between the trimmed V and J ends, which lost 2 bases and 6 bases, there was a span of 19 bases. CDR3: CASSISGGTDKSEAFF. The DNA for the CDR3 is TGTGCCAGTAGTATAAGTGGGGGGACGGATAAATCTGAAGCTTTCTTT.

The V gene is TRBV2, the J gene TRBJ1-5, with a weak D call TRBD1 (5 bases). CDR3 length: 14 amino acids. V lost 1 base to trimming and J lost 2 bases, with 6 bases between them. CDR1 SNHLY and CDR2 FYNNEI come from the germline V gene. The DNA of the CDR3 is TGTGCCAGCAGTGAAGGCAGGGGCAATCAGCCCCAGCATTTT. As protein: CASSEGRGNQPQHF.

J is TRBJ2-7 and V is TRBV19; 7 nucleotides agree with TRBD1. V was pared by 6 bases and J by 3 bases, with 8 bases of the junction left unmatched. The CDR3 runs to 14 residues. Germline CDR1 LNHDA, CDR2 SQIVND (reference sequence). The DNA for the CDR3 is TGTGCCAGTAGCCGTCAGGGGGTGGGCTACGAGCAGTACTTC. Protein product: CASSRQGVGYEQYF.